Each of the 18 T cell receptor beta chains below was sequenced from the same sample in a study of blood T cell repertoires in COVID-19. Profiling relied on immunoSEQ multiplex PCR, and the TCRdb table lists in-frame clones only, not all of them. The data show roughly 62,000 clones, with roughly nine tenths seen just once and 10% held by the top ten. The sample taken for sequencing was peripheral blood. The source of these receptors is a human donor with acute or convalescent COVID-19. The donor label of this sample is uncertain.

This clone has only one observation. V and J are TRBV28 and TRBJ2-5, with a possible D match to TRBD2 (6 bases). Trimming stripped 7 bases from V and 5 bases from J, with 17 bases between. CDR1 and CDR2 from the germline V gene are MDHEN and SYDVKM. The CDR3 totals 14 residues. CDR3 bases: TGTGCCAGCAACAATGGGGGGTCAGGGGAGACCCAGTACTTC. The encoded protein is CASNNGGSGETQYF. Drawing the rest from reference TRBV28 and TRBJ2-5, the complete variable domain is DVKVTQSSRYLVKRTGEKVFLECVQDMDHENMFWYRQDPGLGLRLIYFSYDVKMKEKGDIPEGYSVSREKKERFSLILESASTNQTSMYLCASNNGGSGETQYFGPGTRLLVL.

J is TRBJ2-1 and V is TRBV5-1; D is possibly TRBD1 (6 bases). This CDR3 has 16 amino acids. The V end was cut by 3 bases, the J end by 5 bases, with 18 bases between. CDR1 is SGHRS and CDR2 is YFSETQ in the germline V gene. CDR3 DNA sequence: TGCGCCAGCAGCTCCGGTAACAGGGTGAGGGACAATGAGCAGTTCTTC. Its protein product is CASSSGNRVRDNEQFF.

This sequence joins TRBV3-1 (or the pseudogene TRBV3-2) and TRBJ2-3; TRBD1 matches 9 bases. The CDR3 has 16 amino acids. The V gene end was trimmed by 4 bases and the J gene end by 4 bases; junction bases not matched to a gene: 9. Germline V gives CDR1 LGHDT, CDR2 YNNKEL (reference sequence). CDR3 loop: CASSLRDRAFSDTQYF. The CDR3 region has the DNA TGTGCCAGCAGCCTACGGGACAGGGCGTTTTCAGATACGCAGTATTTT.

This clone was seen a few times. V is TRBV27 and J is TRBJ2-6, with D tentatively TRBD1 (5 bases). V was cut by 3 bases and J by 0 bases, with 12 bases left in between. The CDR3 covers 17 residues. Germline assignment: CDR1 MNHEY and CDR2 SMNVEV (reference sequence). This CDR3 is CASSLVPDSSGANVLTF. The CDR3 bases are TGTGCCAGCAGTTTGGTACCCGACAGCTCTGGGGCCAACGTCCTGACTTTC. Full variable domain (missing parts from reference TRBV27 and TRBJ2-6): EAQVTQNPRYLITVTGKKLTVTCSQNMNHEYMSWYRQDPGLGLRQIYYSMNVEVTDKGDVPEGYKVSRKEKRNFPLILESPSPNQTSLYFCASSLVPDSSGANVLTFGAGSRLTVL.

This clone was seen only a few times. The chain has TRBV18 and TRBJ2-7; 8 nucleotides match TRBD2. Per germline, CDR1 KGHSH and CDR2 LQKENI. The CDR3 sequence is 16 residues long. V lost 5 bases, J lost 0 bases, and 9 bases stayed unmatched. CDR3 coding DNA: TGTGCCAGCTCAATTCTAGCGGGTAGCAGCTCCTACGAGCAGTACTTC. Translated: CASSILAGSSSYEQYF.

The chain carries TRBV19 and TRBJ2-3; 7 bases match TRBD1. Trimming took 4 bases from V and 8 from J; bases not matched to a gene: 3. Germline V lookup: CDR1 LNHDA, CDR2 SQIVND (reference sequence). The CDR3 runs to 12 residues. CDR3 amino acids: CASSTDRATQYF. The CDR3 DNA reads as TGTGCCAGTAGTACAGACAGGGCTACGCAGTATTTT.

The chain has TRBV5-1 and TRBJ2-2; 8 nucleotides match TRBD1. V lost 0 bases to trimming and J lost 3 bases; unmatched junction nucleotides: 10. Germline CDR1 and CDR2: SGHRS and YFSETQ. This CDR3 is 18 amino acids long. CDR3 nucleotides: TGCGCCAGCAGCTTGGTACCCGTACCGACAGGGGACACCGGGGAGCTGTTTTTT. Residues: CASSLVPVPTGDTGELFF.

This chain connects TRBV18 to TRBJ1-1, with 9 bases fitting TRBD1. This CDR3 contains 16 residues. With V trimmed by 3 bases and J by 5 bases, 10 bases remained unmatched. Germline V gene sequence: CDR1 KGHSH, CDR2 LQKENI. The CDR3 loop reads CASSPTGTGRFTEAFF. CDR3 nucleotide sequence: TGTGCCAGCTCACCGACCGGGACAGGGAGGTTTACTGAAGCTTTCTTT.

The chain combines TRBV2 with TRBJ1-1; 8 bases align to TRBD1. The CDR3 loop spans 14 amino acids. V shed 2 bases, J shed 7 bases, and the junction held 6 bases outside the gene matches. Per the germline V gene, CDR1 is SNHLY and CDR2 is FYNNEI. The CDR3 DNA is TGTGCCAGCAGTGAACGAACAGGGGGAAGTGAAGCTTTCTTT. Translated, it gives CASSERTGGSEAFF. The variable domain in full, completed from reference TRBV2 and TRBJ1-1, reads EPEVTQTPSHQVTQMGQEVILRCVPISNHLYFYWYRQILGQKVEFLVSFYNNEISEKSEIFDDQFSVERPDGSNFTLKIRSTKLEDSAMYFCASSERTGGSEAFFGQGTRLTVV.

This chain uses TRBV18 with TRBJ2-5, with TRBD1 as a possible D gene (6 bases). Per the germline V gene, CDR1 is KGHSH and CDR2 is LQKENI. V was pared by 2 bases and J by 3 bases, with 7 bases between. The CDR3 loop spans 13 amino acids. The chain's CDR3 is CASSPGQKETQYF. CDR3 in DNA: TGTGCCAGCTCACCAGGACAGAAAGAGACCCAGTACTTC.

This chain uses TRBV19 with TRBJ1-5; TRBD1 matches at 7 bases. Per the germline V gene, CDR1 is LNHDA and CDR2 is SQIVND (reference sequence). Unmatched junction bases numbered 5, after V lost 5 bases and J lost 7 bases. The CDR3 is 13 amino acids. CDR3 nucleotide sequence: TGTGCCAGTAGTGCAACAGGGGACCAGCCCCAGCATTTT. Translated, it gives CASSATGDQPQHF.

The chain has TRBV7-9 and TRBJ1-1; 8 bases match TRBD1. This CDR3 is built from 14 residues. After removal of 5 bases from V and 6 bases from J, the junction contained 8 bases not matched to a gene. Germline V gene data show CDR1 as SEHNR and CDR2 as FQNEAQ (reference sequence). The CDR3 DNA is TGTGCCAGCAGCCCCCCGACAGGGGTGGCTGAAGCTTTCTTT. Translated: CASSPPTGVAEAFF.

The gene calls are TRBV2 and TRBJ1-4, with TRBD1 as a possible D gene (5 bases). In germline, CDR1 is SNHLY, CDR2 FYNNEI. This CDR3 is built from 13 residues. V dropped 9 bases and J dropped 7 bases, with 15 bases sitting between them. CDR3: CASHRWMSEKLFF. CDR3 coding DNA: TGTGCCAGTCACAGGTGGATGAGTGAAAAACTGTTTTTT.

This chain uses TRBV3-1 (or the pseudogene TRBV3-2) with TRBJ1-4, with 9 bases aligning to TRBD1. The CDR3 is made up of 15 amino acids. V lost 6 bases, J lost 8 bases, and 10 bases stayed unmatched. The germline gives CDR1 LGHDT, CDR2 YNNKEL (reference sequence). CDR3: CASRATGTGWEKLFF. The CDR3, as DNA: TGTGCCAGCAGGGCCACCGGGACAGGGTGGGAAAAACTGTTTTTT.

The chain has TRBV24-1 and TRBJ2-2; TRBD1 is a possible D gene (7 bases). The V gene's germline CDR1 is KGHDR and CDR2 SFDVKD. The CDR3 consists of 20 residues. V lost 5 bases, J lost 4 bases, and 28 bases lay in between. The CDR3 spells CATSGSTGRFGSGRTGELFF. Written as DNA, the CDR3 is TGTGCCACCAGTGGCTCGACAGGGCGCTTTGGTAGCGGACGCACCGGGGAGCTGTTTTTT.

The chain uses TRBV2 and TRBJ1-5; no definite D call. Looked up from germline, CDR1 is SNHLY and CDR2 is FYNNEI. The CDR3 runs 13 residues. V lost 4 bases, J lost 6 bases, and 10 bases lay in between. This chain's CDR3 is CASSGEGLQPQHF. CDR3 nucleotide sequence: TGTGCCAGCAGTGGGGAGGGTCTTCAGCCCCAGCATTTT.

This chain links TRBV5-1 with TRBJ2-7; 10 bases are shared with TRBD2. The CDR3 contains 15 residues. After removal of 3 bases from V and 7 bases from J, the junction contained 10 bases not matched to a gene. Germline assignment: CDR1 SGHRS and CDR2 YFSETQ. This CDR3 reads CASSYLAGVVNEQYF. The CDR3 bases are TGCGCCAGCAGCTACCTAGCGGGAGTGGTTAATGAGCAGTACTTC.

The chain is built from TRBV29-1 and TRBJ1-1, with D perhaps TRBD1 (5 bases). The CDR3 is made up of 12 amino acids. CDR1 and CDR2 from the germline V gene are SQVTM and ANQGSEA. The V end was cut by 4 bases, the J end by 10 bases, with 16 bases between. Here the CDR3 reads CSVVEIQGVAFF. The CDR3 DNA is TGCAGCGTTGTGGAGATCCAGGGCGTAGCTTTCTTT.